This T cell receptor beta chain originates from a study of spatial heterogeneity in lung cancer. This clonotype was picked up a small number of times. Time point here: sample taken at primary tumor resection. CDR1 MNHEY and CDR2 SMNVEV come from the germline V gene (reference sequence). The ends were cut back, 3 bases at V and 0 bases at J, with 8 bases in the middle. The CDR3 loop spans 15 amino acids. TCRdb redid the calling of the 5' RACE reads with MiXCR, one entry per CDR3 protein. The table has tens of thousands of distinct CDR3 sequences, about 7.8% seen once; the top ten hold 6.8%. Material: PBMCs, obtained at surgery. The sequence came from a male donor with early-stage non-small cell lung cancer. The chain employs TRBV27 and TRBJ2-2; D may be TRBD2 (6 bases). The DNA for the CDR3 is TGTGCCAGCAGTTTCAAGCGGGCGAACACCGGGGAGCTGTTTTTT. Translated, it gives CASSFKRANTGELFF.